This paragraph covers one T cell receptor (beta chain) sequence. What this receptor recognizes is not known. Within one base of it there is no much larger clone, and no base qualities were kept. This specimen belongs to a study of post-analysis software for immune sequencing data (dated by TCRdb to between 2014 and 2017). As for the study more broadly: Disease courses on record covered relapsing-remitting, secondary progressive and progressive-relapsing multiple sclerosis, though some patients had no subtype annotation. A subset of samples was prepared in parallel using single-end sample barcoding, then pooled and co-amplified after Illumina adapter ligation. The patient repertoires were set against approximately 10 previously published healthy control repertoires from donors whose ages ranged from 6 to 25 years. What the work shows at the level of the full study, not this receptor alone: The multiple sclerosis patient group was slightly younger than the control group. Roughly 5 TRBV segments, including TRBV5-6, TRBV5-1 and TRBV20-1, were significantly more frequent in patients than controls. Significantly lower normalized Chao1 diversity was found in multiple sclerosis patients than in controls, suggesting substantial peripheral T-cell clonal expansion. Direct clustering with F measure showed strong co-clustering of samples prepared in the same batch, prompting a batch-effect correction.

To demonstrate the VDJtools post-analysis software, TCR beta repertoires were profiled from the peripheral blood of more than ten young patients with multiple sclerosis. The multiple sclerosis patients were children and adolescents between roughly 6 and 17 years of age. Counted from cysteine to phenylalanine, this CDR3 has 16 amino acids. Here the CDR3 DNA is all that survives: 48 bases in frame from base 1. V loses 3 bases at its end and J loses 5 bases; junction bases beyond the gene matches: 10. CDR1 MNHNS and CDR2 SASEGT are derived from the germline V gene. The method behind the library was PCR. TCRdb records Illumina HiSeq 2500 as the sequencer. To reduce PCR and sequencing biases, unique molecular identifiers were built into the TCR beta cDNA libraries. Per 1 to 10 million input T cells, approximately 500,000 cDNA molecules were obtained, such that each molecule approximated one T cell. The patient libraries were prepared and sequenced using the same protocol as the earlier healthy control dataset. Within a given batch, samples were prepared together, multiplexed and sequenced on the same HiSeq lane. As for the authors' bioinformatics: Raw barcoded reads were processed with MIGEC, discarding single-read molecular identifier groups before consensus assembly and CDR3 extraction. VDJtools was used for post-analysis of the clonotype tables, and diversity was normalized by down-sampling every dataset to the size of the smallest sample. Repertoire overlap clustering matched CDR3 amino acid but not nucleotide sequences to correct batch-related cross-sample contamination. The raw public data were reprocessed by TCRdb itself: fastp quality trimming at Q25, MiXCR clonotype calling, in-frame beta chains only. CDR3 protein sequences are deduplicated, and each keeps its most common genes and DNA. The authors' filters were not applied to this entry. This sample holds hundreds of thousands of distinct CDR3 sequences; less than 35% were observed only once. The ten most abundant clones make up roughly 0.54% of the sample.

The TCR comes from a girl aged 10-17 years with multiple sclerosis. The chain was built from TRBV6-1 and TRBJ2-5, and TRBD1 matches 9 of the central bases. The sample consisted of blood. The DNA sequence is as follows: TGTGCCAGCAGTGATAAGGTGGGACAGGGTTCGGAGACCCAGTACTTC. Its translation is CASSDKVGQGSETQYF.